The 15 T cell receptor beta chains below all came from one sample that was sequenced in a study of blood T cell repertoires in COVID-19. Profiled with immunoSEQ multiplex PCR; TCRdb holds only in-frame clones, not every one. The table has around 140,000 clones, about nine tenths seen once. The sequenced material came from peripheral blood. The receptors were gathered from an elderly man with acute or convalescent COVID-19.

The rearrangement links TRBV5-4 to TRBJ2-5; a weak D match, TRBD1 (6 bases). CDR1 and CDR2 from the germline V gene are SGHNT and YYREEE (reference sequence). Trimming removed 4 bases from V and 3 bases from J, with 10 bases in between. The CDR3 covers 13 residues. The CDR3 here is CASSPNREETQYF. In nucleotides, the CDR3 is TGTGCCAGCAGCCCCAACAGGGAAGAGACCCAGTACTTC.

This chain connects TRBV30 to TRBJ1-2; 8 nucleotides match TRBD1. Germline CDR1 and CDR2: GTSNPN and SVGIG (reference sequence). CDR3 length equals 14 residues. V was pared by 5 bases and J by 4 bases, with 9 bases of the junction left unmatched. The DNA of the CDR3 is TGTGCCTGGGAAGGCCAGGGGGCGGCCTATGGCTACACCTTC. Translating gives CAWEGQGAAYGYTF.

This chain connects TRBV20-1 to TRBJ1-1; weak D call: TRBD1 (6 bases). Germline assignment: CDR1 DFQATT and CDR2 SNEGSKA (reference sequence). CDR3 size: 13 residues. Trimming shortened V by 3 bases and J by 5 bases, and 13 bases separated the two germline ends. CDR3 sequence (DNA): TGCAGTGCTAGTCGGGACATATTGACTGAAGCTTTCTTT. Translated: CSASRDILTEAFF.

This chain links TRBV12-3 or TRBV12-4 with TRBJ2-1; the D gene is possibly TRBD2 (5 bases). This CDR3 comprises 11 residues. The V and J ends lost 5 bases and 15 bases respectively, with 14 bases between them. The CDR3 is CASSITWERFF. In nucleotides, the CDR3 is TGTGCCAGCAGTATCACCTGGGAGAGGTTCTTC.

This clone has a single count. The DNA of the CDR3 is TGTGCCAGCAGCCAAGGGAGCGGGGCCGGTCGACTGTTTTTT. As protein: CASSQGSGAGRLFF. The chain combines TRBV14 with TRBJ2-2, with 7 bases matching TRBD2. Trimming removed 1 base from V and 14 bases from J; junction bases left unmatched: 10. This CDR3 has 14 residues. The germline V gene has CDR1 SGHDN and CDR2 FVKESK.

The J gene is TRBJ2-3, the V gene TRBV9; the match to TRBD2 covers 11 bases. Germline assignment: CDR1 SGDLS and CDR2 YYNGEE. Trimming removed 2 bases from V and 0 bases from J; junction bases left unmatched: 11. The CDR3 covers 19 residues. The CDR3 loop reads CASSVEGTSGSPSTDTQYF. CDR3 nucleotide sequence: TGTGCCAGCAGCGTCGAGGGGACTAGCGGTAGCCCTAGCACAGATACGCAGTATTTT.

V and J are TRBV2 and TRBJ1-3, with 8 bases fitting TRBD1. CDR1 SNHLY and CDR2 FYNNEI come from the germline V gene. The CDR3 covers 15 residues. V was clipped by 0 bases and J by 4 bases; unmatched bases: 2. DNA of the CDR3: TGTGCCAGCAGTGAAGCCAGGGGGCGAGGAAACACCATATATTTT. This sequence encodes CASSEARGRGNTIYF.

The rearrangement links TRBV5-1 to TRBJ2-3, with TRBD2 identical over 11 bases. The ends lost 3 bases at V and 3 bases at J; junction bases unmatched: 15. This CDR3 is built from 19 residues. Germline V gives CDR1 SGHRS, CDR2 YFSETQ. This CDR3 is CASSSLIGGSGGATDTQYF. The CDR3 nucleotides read TGCGCCAGCAGCTCCCTCATAGGCGGTAGCGGGGGGGCAACAGATACGCAGTATTTT. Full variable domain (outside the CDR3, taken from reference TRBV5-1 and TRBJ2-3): KAGVTQTPRYLIKTRGQQVTLSCSPISGHRSVSWYQQTPGQGLQFLFEYFSETQRNKGNFPGRFSGRQFSNSRSEMNVSTLELGDSALYLCASSSLIGGSGGATDTQYFGPGTRLTVL.

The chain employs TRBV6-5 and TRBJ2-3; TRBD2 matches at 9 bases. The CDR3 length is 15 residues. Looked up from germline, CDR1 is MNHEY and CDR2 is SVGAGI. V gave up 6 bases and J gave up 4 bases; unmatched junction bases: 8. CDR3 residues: CASSPRTSASDTQYF. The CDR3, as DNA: TGTGCCAGCAGCCCGCGGACTAGCGCTTCAGATACGCAGTATTTT.

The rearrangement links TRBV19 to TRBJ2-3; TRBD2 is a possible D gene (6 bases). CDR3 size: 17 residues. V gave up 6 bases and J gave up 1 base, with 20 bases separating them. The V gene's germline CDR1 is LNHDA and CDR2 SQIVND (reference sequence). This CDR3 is CASRPRPAGLGTDTQYF. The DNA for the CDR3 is TGTGCCAGTAGACCCCGCCCGGCGGGGTTGGGCACAGATACGCAGTATTTT.

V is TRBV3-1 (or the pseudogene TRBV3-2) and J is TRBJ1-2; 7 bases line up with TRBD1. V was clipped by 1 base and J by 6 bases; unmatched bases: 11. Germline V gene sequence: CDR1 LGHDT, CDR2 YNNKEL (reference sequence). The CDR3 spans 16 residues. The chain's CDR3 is CASSQVSTGAGDGYTF. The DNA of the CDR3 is TGTGCCAGCAGCCAAGTATCTACAGGGGCCGGCGATGGCTACACCTTC.

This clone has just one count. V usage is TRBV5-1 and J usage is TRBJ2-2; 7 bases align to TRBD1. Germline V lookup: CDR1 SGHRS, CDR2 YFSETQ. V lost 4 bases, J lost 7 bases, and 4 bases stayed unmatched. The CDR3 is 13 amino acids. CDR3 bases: TGCGCCAGCAGCGTGACAGGGTTCGGGGAGCTGTTTTTT. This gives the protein CASSVTGFGELFF.

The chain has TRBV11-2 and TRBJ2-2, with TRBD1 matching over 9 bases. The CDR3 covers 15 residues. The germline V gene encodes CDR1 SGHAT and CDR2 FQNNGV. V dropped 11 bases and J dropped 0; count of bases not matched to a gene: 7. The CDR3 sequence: CAALQGAANTGELFF. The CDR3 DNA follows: TGTGCCGCTTTACAGGGGGCGGCGAACACCGGGGAGCTGTTTTTT.

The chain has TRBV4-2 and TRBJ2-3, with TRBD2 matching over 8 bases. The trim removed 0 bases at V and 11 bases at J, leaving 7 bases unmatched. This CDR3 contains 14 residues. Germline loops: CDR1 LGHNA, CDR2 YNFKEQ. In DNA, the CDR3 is TGTGCCAGCAGCCAAGATCGGGGGGGCCAAAAGCAGTATTTT. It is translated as CASSQDRGGQKQYF.

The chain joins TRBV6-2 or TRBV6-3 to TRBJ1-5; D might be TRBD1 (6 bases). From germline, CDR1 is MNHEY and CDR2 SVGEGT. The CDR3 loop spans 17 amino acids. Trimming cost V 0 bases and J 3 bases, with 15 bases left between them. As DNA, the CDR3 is TGTGCCAGCAGTTACTCAACCTATACAGGGCTCAATCAGCCCCAGCATTTT. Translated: CASSYSTYTGLNQPQHF.